The next 28 T cell receptor beta chains were all read from a single sample in a study of Graves' ophthalmopathy and Graves' hyperthyroidism (dated by TCRdb to between 2017 and 2018). The instrument given in TCRdb is Illumina HiSeq 2000. For repertoire sequencing, the TCR beta CDR3 regions were amplified from RNA transcripts. The first round of RT-PCR was done with HTBI primers and the Qiagen OneStep RT-PCR kit, and was followed by a second round of multiplex PCR, then size selection and purification. TCRdb itself trimmed the public reads at Q25 with fastp, ran MiXCR and retained productive beta chains. Entries are consolidated by CDR3 protein sequence, retaining the most common genes and DNA. Recorded for this sample are fewer than 600,000 distinct CDR3 sequences; roughly an eighth of them occurred a single time. The top ten hold 9.8% of the sample. Material for sequencing was blood. These receptors were obtained from a woman aged 25 to 39 with Graves' ophthalmopathy. Donor details come from another sample of the same person, matched by shared clones.

This clonotype was recorded at least ten times. V gene TRBV24-1 combines with J gene TRBJ2-5; D remains ambiguous. Germline CDR1 is KGHDR and CDR2 is SFDVKD. The CDR3 is 15 amino acids. Trimming removed 0 bases from V and 1 base from J, with 8 bases in between. This CDR3 is CATSDLGPSQETQYF. DNA of the CDR3: TGTGCCACCAGTGATTTGGGGCCCTCCCAAGAGACCCAGTACTTC.

This clonotype occurred many times. This chain uses TRBV24-1 with TRBJ2-5; 10 bases map to TRBD1. CDR1 KGHDR and CDR2 SFDVKD come from the germline V gene. V lost 5 bases and J lost 5; bases outside the gene matches: 10. The CDR3 is 16 residues long. CDR3 nucleotides: TGTGCCACCAGTGTCCTCGCGACAGGGGGCTTGGAGACCCAGTACTTC. Encoded protein: CATSVLATGGLETQYF.

The table lists this clonotype with many counts. The chain carries TRBV20-1 and TRBJ2-2; 8 nucleotides match TRBD2. CDR1 DFQATT and CDR2 SNEGSKA come from the germline V gene (reference sequence). Trimming removed 3 bases from V and 2 bases from J; junction bases left unmatched: 5. The CDR3 spans 15 residues. In nucleotides, the CDR3 is TGCAGTGCTAGCCCTAGCGGGTCTAACACCGGGGAGCTGTTTTTT. It yields the protein CSASPSGSNTGELFF.

This clonotype was counted ten times or more. The CDR3: CASSYSQLSNQPQHF. DNA of the CDR3: TGTGCCAGCAGTTACTCACAGCTTAGCAATCAGCCCCAGCATTTT. V usage is TRBV6-2 or TRBV6-3 and J usage is TRBJ1-5; D is unclear. The CDR3 has 15 amino acids. With 0 bases removed from V and 0 bases from J, the gap between germline ends came to 6 bases. Looked up from germline, CDR1 is MNHEY and CDR2 is SVGEGT.

Ten or more counts support this clonotype. The chain is built from TRBV9 and TRBJ1-6; D is ambiguous. CDR3 length: 15 residues. CDR1 is SGDLS, CDR2 YYNGEE, per germline. V lost 4 bases and J lost 6, with 14 bases in between. CDR3 region: CASSQGPSSNSPLHF. CDR3 sequence (DNA): TGTGCCAGCAGCCAAGGGCCGTCTTCTAATTCACCCCTCCACTTT.

Ten or more counts support this clonotype. The CDR3 is CASSRDGNSYEQYF. The CDR3 DNA follows: TGTGCCAGCTCTAGGGACGGGAACTCCTACGAGCAGTACTTC. V gene TRBV6-1 combines with J gene TRBJ2-7; perhaps D is TRBD1 or TRBD2 (5 bases each). The CDR3 is 14 residues long. Germline loops: CDR1 MNHNS, CDR2 SASEGT. V dropped 8 bases and J dropped 0 bases, with 14 bases sitting between them.

The chain couples TRBV6-5 to TRBJ2-2; 8 positions match TRBD1. The ends lost 0 bases at V and 4 bases at J; junction bases unmatched: 4. CDR3 size: 16 residues. Germline-derived CDR1 and CDR2 are MNHEY and SVGAGI. The CDR3 reads CASSYSDRAGTGELFF. For the CDR3, the DNA is TGTGCCAGCAGTTACTCGGACAGGGCCGGCACCGGGGAGCTGTTTTTT.

The chain employs TRBV6-1 and TRBJ2-2; 7 bases are shared with TRBD2. Unmatched junction bases numbered 5, after V lost 6 bases and J lost 1 base. The germline V gene has CDR1 MNHNS and CDR2 SASEGT. The CDR3 is made up of 15 amino acids. CDR3 bases: TGTGCCAGCAGACCTCTAGCGGAGAACACCGGGGAGCTGTTTTTT. Amino acids: CASRPLAENTGELFF.

Ten or more counts support this clonotype. The chain uses TRBV27 and TRBJ1-1; TRBD1 agrees at 8 bases. The J segment lost 7 bases and the V segment lost 8 bases, leaving 15 bases of the junction unmatched. CDR3 size: 15 residues. Per germline, CDR1 MNHEY and CDR2 SMNVEV (reference sequence). CDR3 DNA sequence: TGTGCCAGCCGCGGACAGGGTGCCCGACCGGGTGAAGCTTTCTTT. Translated: CASRGQGARPGEAFF.

This clonotype was counted only a few times. One junction end disagrees with the germline gene, perhaps due to a read error. V gene TRBV6-1 combines with J gene TRBJ2-7; D is undetermined. This CDR3 has 14 amino acids. Germline V gene data show CDR1 as MNHNS and CDR2 as SASEGT. The CDR3 DNA reads TGTGCCAGCAGTGAAGACGGAAGCTCCTACGAGCATTACTTC. This translates into CASSEDGSSYEHYF.

Ten or more counts support this clonotype. The V and J genes are TRBV6-1 and TRBJ1-2; 7 nucleotides agree with TRBD1. The CDR3 is 15 amino acids. V dropped 7 bases and J dropped 3; count of bases not matched to a gene: 11. Germline CDR1 is MNHNS and CDR2 is SASEGT. The DNA for the CDR3 is TGTGCCAGCAAGGCCGGAAGGGGGCTTCACTATGGCTACACCTTC. Encoded protein: CASKAGRGLHYGYTF.

The sample holds many counts of this clonotype. The rearrangement links TRBV20-1 to TRBJ1-5; unclear D gene. CDR1 and CDR2 (germline): DFQATT, SNEGSKA (reference sequence). The V end was cut by 1 base, the J end by 6 bases, with 10 bases between. This CDR3 comprises 13 residues. The CDR3 nucleotides are TGCAGTGCTAGAGGGTCCCGAGGTCAGCCCCAGCATTTT. It encodes CSARGSRGQPQHF.

This clonotype has ten or more counts. The V and J genes are TRBV24-1 and TRBJ1-5; D might be TRBD1 (5 bases). Per the germline V gene, CDR1 is KGHDR and CDR2 is SFDVKD. Trimming stripped 6 bases from V and 7 bases from J, with 12 bases between. The CDR3 totals 13 residues. The chain's CDR3 is CATSSQGFQPQHF. CDR3 nucleotide sequence: TGTGCCACCAGTTCCCAGGGATTCCAGCCCCAGCATTTT.

This clonotype was seen a handful of times. The junction and the germline gene differ at one end; a read error may be behind it. The chain combines TRBV7-9 with TRBJ2-4; the match to TRBD2 covers 10 bases. The CDR3 contains 16 residues. Germline V gene lookup returns CDR1 SEHNR and CDR2 FQNEAQ (reference sequence). The CDR3 nucleotides read TGTGCCAGCAGCCTCGGACTAGCGGAAGCCAAAAACATTAAGTACTTC. Protein: CASSLGLAEAKNIKYF.

The CDR3 loop is CAWTGVSYEQYF. The DNA of the CDR3 is TGTGCCTGGACAGGGGTATCCTACGAGCAGTACTTC. V usage is TRBV30 and J usage is TRBJ2-7, with D perhaps TRBD1 (6 bases). Trimming cost V 4 bases and J 1 base, with 8 bases left between them. The germline CDR1 and CDR2 sequences are GTSNPN and SVGIG (reference sequence). The CDR3 has 12 amino acids.

This chain connects TRBV4-2 to TRBJ1-5; D is ambiguous. CDR3 length: 15 amino acids. V dropped 1 base and J dropped 11 bases, with 18 bases sitting between them. Germline CDR1 and CDR2: LGHNA and YNFKEQ. The chain's CDR3 is CASSQGTTEQETQHF. CDR3 bases: TGTGCCAGCAGCCAAGGGACGACCGAGCAGGAAACCCAGCATTTT.

This clonotype came up many times. The chain joins TRBV15 to TRBJ1-5, with unresolved D. This CDR3 is built from 16 residues. V was pared by 1 base and J by 1 base, with 11 bases between. CDR1 and CDR2 from the germline V gene are LNHNV and YYDKDF (reference sequence). As DNA, the CDR3 is TGTGCCACCAGCAGAGTGGAGGGAGGCAGCAATCAGCCCCAGCATTTT. Its protein product is CATSRVEGGSNQPQHF.

The table lists this clonotype with many counts. The chain joins TRBV11-3 to TRBJ2-7, with TRBD1 identical over 11 bases. CDR1 SGHNT and CDR2 YENEEA come from the germline V gene. V gave up 5 bases and J gave up 0 bases; unmatched junction bases: 15. The CDR3 runs 19 residues. The CDR3 loop reads CASSPNGQGASLSSYEQYF. DNA for the CDR3: TGTGCCAGCAGCCCCAACGGACAGGGGGCCTCTCTTAGCTCCTACGAGCAGTACTTC.

This clonotype came up many times. The V and J genes are TRBV12-3 or TRBV12-4 and TRBJ1-5, with D perhaps TRBD1 (6 bases). This CDR3 comprises 18 residues. V lost 2 bases to trimming and J lost 1 base, with 18 bases between them. The CDR3 region is CASSLRTGSDRSNQPQHF. The CDR3 DNA sequence: TGTGCCAGCAGTTTAAGAACAGGGTCGGATCGGAGCAATCAGCCCCAGCATTTT.

There are many counts of this clonotype. The gene calls are TRBV12-3 or TRBV12-4 and TRBJ2-7, with 10 bases aligning to TRBD1. This CDR3 has 16 amino acids. V lost 6 bases, J lost 9 bases, and 17 bases stayed unmatched. CDR3 in amino acids: CASSHQGTGVLRGQYF. CDR3 in DNA: TGTGCCAGCAGCCACCAAGGGACAGGGGTACTACGAGGGCAGTACTTC.

This clonotype was counted at least ten times. The chain recombines TRBV30 with TRBJ2-2; D is unclear. The CDR3 contains 12 residues. Germline CDR1 is GTSNPN and CDR2 is SVGIG (reference sequence). V was cut by 5 bases and J by 7 bases, with 11 bases left in between. As DNA, the CDR3 is TGTGCCTGGGACGCAGGTGGCGGGGAGCTGTTTTTT. It yields the protein CAWDAGGGELFF.

This clonotype has at least ten counts. V and J are TRBV6-5 and TRBJ1-2; D is perhaps TRBD1 (5 bases). Trimming shortened V by 6 bases and J by 14 bases, and 25 bases separated the two germline ends. Germline V lookup: CDR1 MNHEY, CDR2 SVGAGI. This CDR3 spans 14 amino acids. CDR3 DNA: TGTGCCAGCAGGCTACCCCTGGAGGGGCTTGCTAGGACCTTC. It is translated as CASRLPLEGLARTF.

This clonotype occurred many times. The chain employs TRBV24-1 and TRBJ1-5; no reliable D call. V gave up 9 bases and J gave up 2 bases, with 7 bases separating them. Germline CDR1 and CDR2: KGHDR and SFDVKD. The CDR3 totals 12 residues. The CDR3 here is CATSAGNQPQHF. The DNA for the CDR3 is TGTGCCACCTCCGCGGGCAATCAGCCCCAGCATTTT.

This clonotype has a count of ten or more. The chain carries TRBV29-1 and TRBJ1-5, with 11 bases identical to TRBD1. Germline loops: CDR1 SQVTM, CDR2 ANQGSEA. With V trimmed by 4 bases and J by 4 bases, 3 bases remained unmatched. This CDR3 is built from 14 residues. The CDR3 nucleotides read TGCAGCGTTGTTGGACAGGGGGCTAATCAGCCCCAGCATTTT. Translation gives CSVVGQGANQPQHF.

This clonotype was counted at least ten times. The rearrangement uses TRBV6-2 or TRBV6-3 and TRBJ2-7; 11 bases fit TRBD2. TRBJ2-5 matches the DNA end more closely, so the J call is doubtful. The CDR3 contains 14 residues. Germline-derived CDR1 and CDR2 are MNHEY and SVGEGT. The DNA of the CDR3 is TGTGCCAGCAGTAAAACCGGGACTAGCGGGACCCAGTACTTC. It specifies CASSKTGTSGTQYF.

This clonotype was counted ten times or more. The V call is TRBV20-1, the J call TRBJ2-7; 9 nucleotides match TRBD1. The germline CDR1 and CDR2 sequences are DFQATT and SNEGSKA (reference sequence). After removal of 7 bases from V and 7 bases from J, the junction contained 14 bases not matched to a gene. This CDR3 comprises 14 residues. In DNA, the CDR3 is TGCAGTGTTAAGATACAGGGGGCGCTTCTAGAGCAGTACTTC. Encoded protein: CSVKIQGALLEQYF.

This clonotype was seen many times. The J gene is TRBJ1-5, the V gene TRBV12-3 or TRBV12-4; the D gene is possibly TRBD1 (6 bases). V was clipped by 0 bases and J by 8 bases, with 8 bases between them. The CDR3 extends over 13 amino acids. DNA of the CDR3: TGTGCCAGCAGTTTAGCAGGGGGTAAGCCCCAGCATTTT. It codes for CASSLAGGKPQHF.

This clonotype was observed many times. The gene calls are TRBV30 and TRBJ1-1; D perhaps matches TRBD1 (6 bases). CDR1 is GTSNPN and CDR2 is SVGIG in the germline V gene (reference sequence). Deletions cut 6 bases from V and 4 bases from J, with 18 bases between. This CDR3 is built from 14 residues. CDR3: CACQQSGRGTEAFF. In nucleotides, the CDR3 is TGTGCCTGCCAACAATCAGGCAGGGGCACTGAAGCTTTCTTT. The full variable domain, completed using reference TRBV30 and TRBJ1-1, is SQTIHQWPATLVQPVGSPLSLECTVEGTSNPNLYWYRQAAGRGLQLLFYSVGIGQISSEVPQNLSASRPQDRQFILSSKKLLLSDSGFYLCACQQSGRGTEAFFGQGTRLTVV.